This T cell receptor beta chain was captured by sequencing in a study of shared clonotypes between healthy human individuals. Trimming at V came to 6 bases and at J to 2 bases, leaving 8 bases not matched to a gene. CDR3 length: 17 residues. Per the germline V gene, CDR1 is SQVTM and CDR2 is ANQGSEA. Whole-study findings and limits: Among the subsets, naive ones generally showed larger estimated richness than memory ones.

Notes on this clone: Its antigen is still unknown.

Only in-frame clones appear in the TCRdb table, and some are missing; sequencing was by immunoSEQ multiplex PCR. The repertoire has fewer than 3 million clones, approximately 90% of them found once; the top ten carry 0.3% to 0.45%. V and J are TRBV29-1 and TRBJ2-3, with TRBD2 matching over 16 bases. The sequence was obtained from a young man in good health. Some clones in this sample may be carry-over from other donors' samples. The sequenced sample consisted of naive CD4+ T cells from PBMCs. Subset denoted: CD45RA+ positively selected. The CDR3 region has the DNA TGCAGCGTCGCCGGGACTAGCGGGAGGGGTCCCACAGATACGCAGTATTTT. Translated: CSVAGTSGRGPTDTQYF.